The 25 T cell receptor beta chains listed next were all sequenced from one sample in a study of T cells in Graves' hyperthyroidism and ophthalmopathy. Researchers amplified the TCR beta CDR3 regions from RNA transcripts. First-round RT-PCR with HTBI primers amplified the TCR CDR3 region. Using its own MiXCR run on the multiplex PCR reads, TCRdb lists one record per CDR3 protein. This sample yields 500,000 to 750,000 distinct CDR3 sequences, of which approximately 15% are seen a single time; under 8% belongs to the top ten. The source material was blood. The receptors shown here come from a woman aged 25 to 45 with Graves' hyperthyroidism.

In this sample, this clonotype turned up a few times. This chain joins TRBV7-2 and TRBJ2-7; D is unclear. The germline V gene has CDR1 SGHTA and CDR2 FQGNSA. The CDR3 sequence is 13 residues long. Trimming pared 5 bases from V and 3 bases from J, leaving 11 bases between. CDR3 bases: TGTGCCAGCAGCCTCGTATTTTTCTACGAGCAGTACTTC. It is translated as CASSLVFFYEQYF.

The chain links TRBV11-3 to TRBJ2-7; D possibly matches TRBD1 or TRBD2 (5 bases each). CDR3 length: 13 residues. Germline V gene sequence: CDR1 SGHNT, CDR2 YENEEA. Trimming left V 3 bases short and J 4 bases short, with 10 bases between. In DNA, the CDR3 is TGTGCCAGCAGCTTGGGACCGAAATACGAGCAGTACTTC. Translating it yields CASSLGPKYEQYF.

At least ten counts were recorded for this clonotype. The gene calls are TRBV5-1 and TRBJ2-7, with a tentative D call TRBD2 (6 bases). CDR3 length: 14 residues. V lost 4 bases, J lost 3 bases, and 14 bases lay in between. Germline V gene lookup returns CDR1 SGHRS and CDR2 YFSETQ. In DNA, the CDR3 is TGCGCCAGCAGCCTATTGGGGCGGGGCTACGAGCAGTACTTC. Protein product: CASSLLGRGYEQYF.

This clonotype was seen more than once but under ten times. The V call is TRBV6-1, the J call TRBJ2-3, with TRBD2 matching 9 bases. The trim removed 6 bases at V and 4 bases at J, leaving 14 bases unmatched. Germline V gives CDR1 MNHNS, CDR2 SASEGT. This CDR3 contains 17 residues. The CDR3 coding sequence is TGTGCCAGCAGATTAGCGGGAGAAGGTCGATCGGCAGATACGCAGTATTTT. This sequence encodes CASRLAGEGRSADTQYF.

This clonotype was found a few times. The chain is built from TRBV6-4 and TRBJ2-1, with 13 positions matching TRBD2. The germline CDR1 and CDR2 sequences are MRHNA and SNTAGT. Germline trimming cut 9 bases from V and 5 bases from J; bases unmatched to any gene: 13. The CDR3 runs to 17 residues. CDR3 sequence: CARGGLAGIGHDNEQFF. The CDR3 DNA sequence: TGTGCCAGAGGGGGACTAGCGGGAATCGGCCATGACAATGAGCAGTTCTTC.

This clonotype has a count of ten or more. The chain couples TRBV7-2 to TRBJ2-7; D gene unclear. The CDR3 contains 15 residues. The germline V gene has CDR1 SGHTA and CDR2 FQGNSA. Trimming cost V 3 bases and J 2 bases, with 14 bases left between them. DNA for the CDR3: TGTGCCAGCAGCTTCGGGTTCGGCCAGACCTACGAGCAGTACTTC. It encodes CASSFGFGQTYEQYF.

The table lists this clonotype with many counts. This chain joins TRBV20-1 and TRBJ2-7, with 7 positions matching TRBD2. CDR3 length: 14 amino acids. With 3 bases clipped from V and 3 bases from J, the junction kept 8 bases outside the gene matches. Germline-derived CDR1 and CDR2 are DFQATT and SNEGSKA (reference sequence). This chain's CDR3 is CSARSPSGFYEQYF. The CDR3 DNA reads as TGCAGTGCTAGGTCGCCTAGCGGATTCTACGAGCAGTACTTC.

The rearrangement uses TRBV30 and TRBJ2-6, with D perhaps assigned TRBD1 or TRBD2 (5 bases each). The V and J ends lost 3 bases and 0 bases respectively, with 9 bases between them. Germline V gene sequence: CDR1 GTSNPN, CDR2 SVGIG (reference sequence). The CDR3 sequence is 15 residues long. The CDR3 nucleotides read TGTGCCTGGAGCGGGGACGTCTCTGGGGCCAACGTCCTGACTTTC. This encodes CAWSGDVSGANVLTF.

This clonotype has ten or more counts. V gene TRBV20-1 combines with J gene TRBJ2-3, with D uncertain. This CDR3 contains 15 residues. The V end lost 3 bases, the J end lost 11 bases, and 24 bases lay between the germline ends. Germline V CDR1 and CDR2: DFQATT, SNEGSKA (reference sequence). CDR3 bases: TGCAGTGCTAGCCTCAGCCCTACAGACTGGCGCGTGCAGTATTTT. Translated: CSASLSPTDWRVQYF.

Here the CDR3 reads CSASALGTGDPYEQYF. The CDR3 DNA reads TGCAGTGCTAGCGCGCTTGGGACAGGGGACCCCTACGAGCAGTACTTC. The gene calls are TRBV20-1 and TRBJ2-7; 10 bases map to TRBD1. The J segment lost 2 bases and the V segment lost 3 bases, leaving 10 bases of the junction unmatched. Germline values: CDR1 DFQATT, CDR2 SNEGSKA (reference sequence). The CDR3 is made up of 16 amino acids.

On this clonotype itself: Possible read error: a much larger clone is one base away. The rearrangement links TRBV7-9 to TRBJ2-3; TRBD2 agrees at 8 bases. CDR1 is SEHNR, CDR2 FQNEAQ, per germline (reference sequence). Unmatched junction bases numbered 6, after V lost 5 bases and J lost 2 bases. The CDR3 consists of 15 residues. The CDR3 DNA sequence: TGTGCCAGCAGCCTCAGGACTAGCACCACAGATACGCAGTATTTT. Translating gives CASSLRTSTTDTQYF.

In its sample, this clonotype was seen many times. The chain carries TRBV30 and TRBJ2-2; D uncertain. Per the germline V gene, CDR1 is GTSNPN and CDR2 is SVGIG (reference sequence). V gave up 2 bases and J gave up 2 bases, with 3 bases separating them. The CDR3 is 12 residues long. The CDR3 bases are TGTGCCTGGAGTCTCAACACCGGGGAGCTGTTTTTT. It translates to CAWSLNTGELFF.

This clonotype came up many times. CDR3 region: CASSLQGAGNSPLHF. For the CDR3, the DNA is TGTGCCAGCAGTTTACAGGGGGCGGGGAATTCACCCCTCCACTTT. The V gene is TRBV2, the J gene TRBJ1-6; 9 nucleotides agree with TRBD1. The CDR3 length is 15 residues. Germline V lookup: CDR1 SNHLY, CDR2 FYNNEI. The V segment lost 5 bases and the J segment 7 bases; nucleotides outside the gene matches: 6. Complete variable domain (other parts from reference TRBV2 and TRBJ1-6): EPEVTQTPSHQVTQMGQEVILRCVPISNHLYFYWYRQILGQKVEFLVSFYNNEISEKSEIFDDQFSVERPDGSNFTLKIRSTKLEDSAMYFCASSLQGAGNSPLHFGNGTRLTVT.

The chain links TRBV5-6 to TRBJ2-3; D unresolved. CDR3 length equals 14 residues. V was pared by 0 bases and J by 0 bases, with 5 bases between. CDR1 is SGHDT, CDR2 YYEEEE, per germline. The CDR3 DNA is TGTGCCAGCAGCTTGGTCGTTAGCACAGATACGCAGTATTTT. Protein sequence: CASSLVVSTDTQYF.

This clonotype was seen repeatedly, ten times or more. The rearrangement uses TRBV20-1 and TRBJ2-3; D remains unclear. The CDR3 runs 13 residues. Looked up from germline, CDR1 is DFQATT and CDR2 is SNEGSKA (reference sequence). The ends were cut back, 5 bases at V and 6 bases at J, with 15 bases in the middle. The CDR3 coding sequence is TGCAGTGCTCCGCGTCACTTGGACGATACGCAGTATTTT. Protein sequence: CSAPRHLDDTQYF.

The chain combines TRBV12-3 or TRBV12-4 with TRBJ2-1; 9 positions agree with TRBD2. V lost 7 bases to trimming and J lost 7 bases; unmatched junction nucleotides: 11. CDR3 length: 15 residues. CDR3 DNA: TGTGCCAGCACCCCGGGTAGCGGGAGTTATAATGAGCAGTTCTTC. Translating it yields CASTPGSGSYNEQFF.

The chain combines TRBV12-3 or TRBV12-4 with TRBJ2-1, with a tentative D call TRBD2 (6 bases). Trimming removed 0 bases from V and 7 bases from J, with 13 bases in between. The CDR3 is made up of 15 amino acids. In nucleotides, the CDR3 is TGTGCCAGCAGTTTAGCGGGGGGAATAGGGAATGAGCAGTTCTTC. It encodes CASSLAGGIGNEQFF.

This clonotype was observed many times. The chain is built from TRBV20-1 and TRBJ1-6; 11 nucleotides match TRBD1. The CDR3 sequence is 15 residues long. CDR1 is DFQATT and CDR2 is SNEGSKA in the germline V gene (reference sequence). V was clipped by 3 bases and J by 7 bases; unmatched bases: 5. Here the CDR3 reads CSASPDRGPNSPLHF. DNA of the CDR3: TGCAGTGCTAGCCCGGACAGGGGGCCGAATTCACCCCTCCACTTT.

This clonotype has just a few counts. The J gene is TRBJ2-5, the V gene TRBV7-2; a weak D match, TRBD2 (5 bases). Germline CDR1 reads SGHTA; CDR2 reads FQGNSA. The ends were cut back, 5 bases at V and 2 bases at J, with 12 bases in the middle. The CDR3 is made up of 14 amino acids. In DNA form, the CDR3 reads TGTGCCAGCAGCCCGCCGGAGCGGCAAGAGACCCAGTACTTC. It yields the protein CASSPPERQETQYF.

In its sample, this clonotype was seen a few times. The rearrangement uses TRBV4-1 and TRBJ1-2, with D possibly being TRBD1 (6 bases). Germline assignment: CDR1 MGHRA and CDR2 YSYEKL. The CDR3 is made up of 14 amino acids. V was cut by 4 bases and J by 7 bases, with 16 bases left in between. CDR3 coding DNA: TGCGCCAGCAGCCTAGGGGGGGAGCAGCCTGGCTACACCTTC. Translated: CASSLGGEQPGYTF.

This clonotype was observed many times. The V and J genes are TRBV2 and TRBJ2-1; 11 bases map to TRBD2. This CDR3 has 18 amino acids. CDR1 and CDR2 (germline): SNHLY, FYNNEI. J lost 10 bases, V lost 0 bases, and 14 bases had no gene match. This chain's CDR3 is CASSEARWGSGRAVEQFF. As DNA, the CDR3 is TGTGCCAGCAGTGAAGCGCGTTGGGGTAGCGGGAGGGCCGTGGAGCAGTTCTTC.

The chain links TRBV27 to TRBJ2-7; either TRBD1 or TRBD2 may fit D (5 bases each). The V end lost 10 bases, the J end lost 6 bases, and 19 bases lay between the germline ends. The CDR3 is made up of 13 amino acids. Per germline, CDR1 MNHEY and CDR2 SMNVEV (reference sequence). DNA of the CDR3: TGTGCCACCAGGGCCCCGAGGGGATTCGAGCAGTACTTC. It specifies CATRAPRGFEQYF.

This sequence joins TRBV19 and TRBJ1-5; D gene ambiguous. The V end was cut by 2 bases, the J end by 6 bases, with 14 bases between. The germline CDR1 and CDR2 sequences are LNHDA and SQIVND (reference sequence). This CDR3 is 15 amino acids long. The CDR3, as DNA: TGTGCCAGTAGTATATCGGCCAGGTTTGGTCAGCCCCAGCATTTT. Translated: CASSISARFGQPQHF.

This chain links TRBV19 with TRBJ2-2; possible D gene TRBD2, 6 bases. The CDR3 runs 19 residues. Trimming took 6 bases from V and 6 from J, leaving 29 bases between them. The V gene's germline CDR1 is LNHDA and CDR2 SQIVND (reference sequence). CDR3 coding DNA: TGTGCCAGTAGGCCGGAGGGACTTTCTACGATGTCAGATTCCGGGGAGCTGTTTTTT. Translated: CASRPEGLSTMSDSGELFF.

This clonotype has just a few counts. This clone may be a read error of a much larger clone one base away. The chain has TRBV6-7 and TRBJ2-3; 8 bases agree with TRBD2. TRBV6-7 belongs to the ORF category, with a function that is uncertain. V was pared by 7 bases and J by 1 base, with 4 bases of the junction left unmatched. There are 14 residues in the CDR3. The CDR3 is CASNPLAGTDTQYF. Here the CDR3 DNA reads TGTGCCAGCAACCCACTAGCGGGCACAGATACGCAGTATTTT.